Listed below are T cell receptor beta chains from one sample, sequenced in a study of OX40 agonist ivuxolimab in advanced cancers. Some clones are missing from TCRdb's copy, which holds only in-frame ones; the method was immunoSEQ multiplex PCR. The sample includes approximately 49,000 clones, around 84% seen only once; the top ten take around a quarter. Sample: CD4+ or CD8+ T cells sorted from blood, taken in a trial of the OX40 agonist ivuxolimab. These receptors were obtained from an adult with an advanced solid tumor such as melanoma, head and neck, liver or kidney cancer. Both conserved end residues are part of each CDR3. D genes are given only for firm matches. The listing skips clone size in some rows; elsewhere it reads once, few, many or a size class.

>TRBD1|-|TRBV6-1|TRBJ2-3
CASSALAGQGNADTQYF
TGTGCCAGCAGTGCCCTCGCCGGACAGGGCAATGCAGATACGCAGTATTTT
>TRBD2|few|TRBV5-5|TRBJ2-5
CASTRGETYQETQYF
TGTGCCAGCACCCGGGGGGAAACGTACCAAGAGACCCAGTACTTC
>TRBD1|-|TRBV7-8|TRBJ2-7
CASSPGTAWFEQYF
TGTGCCAGCAGCCCGGGGACAGCCTGGTTCGAGCAGTACTTC
>TRBD2|-|TRBV5-5|TRBJ2-3
CASSWGGLAAADTQYF
TGTGCCAGCAGCTGGGGGGGACTAGCGGCGGCAGATACGCAGTATTTT
>TRBD2|-|TRBV10-2|TRBJ2-1
CASRLAKFEQFF
TGCGCCAGCAGACTAGCGAAGTTTGAGCAGTTCTTC
>-|-|TRBV27|TRBJ2-2
CASSSLLDANTGELFF
TGTGCCAGCAGTTCACTCCTAGATGCGAACACCGGGGAGCTGTTTTTT
>TRBD1|-|TRBV6-5|TRBJ1-1
CASSQGGNTEAFF
TGTGCCAGCAGCCAGGGGGGGAACACTGAAGCTTTCTTT
>-|-|TRBV27|TRBJ1-1
CASSLYQGWAEAFF
TGTGCCAGCAGTTTATATCAGGGTTGGGCTGAAGCTTTCTTT
>-|-|TRBV7-9|TRBJ1-1
CASSLSLGVNTEAFF
TGTGCCAGCAGCTTATCCCTAGGGGTGAACACTGAAGCTTTCTTT
>TRBD1|-|TRBV5-1|TRBJ1-5
CASTGQGRPQHF
TGCGCCAGCACGGGACAGGGGCGGCCCCAGCATTTT
>TRBD2|-|TRBV7-2|TRBJ2-7
CASSLEVGRGYEQYF
TGTGCCAGCAGCTTAGAGGTGGGGCGGGGGTACGAGCAGTACTTC
>TRBD2|-|TRBV28|TRBJ2-7
CASSAPLYSGRFNEQYF
TGTGCCAGCAGTGCACCCCTCTACAGCGGGAGGTTCAACGAGCAGTACTTC
>TRBD1|few|TRBV5-6|TRBJ1-2
CASSFGTAPYGYTF
TGTGCCAGCAGCTTCGGGACAGCTCCTTATGGCTACACCTTC
>TRBD1|few|TRBV5-4|TRBJ1-4
CASSPRTGGGKLFF
TGTGCCAGCAGCCCACGGACAGGGGGCGGTAAACTGTTTTTT